This is a list of T cell receptor beta chains from one sample in a study of blood T cell repertoires in COVID-19. TCRdb's copy holds only in-frame clones and misses some; the assay was immunoSEQ multiplex PCR. The top ten clones hold approximately 3.6% of a sample with 200,000 to 250,000 clones, under 90% of them seen once. The material sequenced was PBMCs or T cells enriched from blood (not recorded which). These receptors were obtained from a woman aged 55-69 years who had recovered from COVID-19. The CDR3 runs from the conserved cysteine through the conserved F or W. The order of the fields is D gene, V gene, clone size, J gene, CDR3 DNA, CDR3 protein. A D gene is named only where the DNA matches it firmly. Size is omitted from some rows. Given values are once, few, many or a class for expanded clones.

NA	TRBV6-4	NA	TRBJ1-2	TGTGCCAGCAGCGGGGGGGCGCGAGGCTACACCTTC	CASSGGARGYTF
TRBD1	TRBV27	NA	TRBJ1-1	TGTGCCAGCAGTTCCCAGGGGGCGGCGGACGCTGAAGCTTTCTTT	CASSSQGAADAEAFF
NA	TRBV12-3/TRBV12-4	NA	TRBJ2-1	TGTGCCAGCAGGCCGGTCGGCGGGCTCGGGTTCTTC	CASRPVGGLGFF
NA	TRBV19	NA	TRBJ1-2	TGTGCCAGTAGCGAGGCCCCTACAGGGAGCGGCTATGGCTACACCTTC	CASSEAPTGSGYGYTF
NA	TRBV5-5	NA	TRBJ2-5	TGTGCCAGCAGCTTGCGACAGCAAGAGACCCAGTACTTC	CASSLRQQETQYF
TRBD1	TRBV19	NA	TRBJ1-6	TGTGCCTCCACGCGACAGGGGGAAAATTCACCCCTCCACTTT	CASTRQGENSPLHF
TRBD1	TRBV2	NA	TRBJ1-2	TGTGCCAGCAGTGAGGTGGGACAGGGGTCCTATGGCTACACCTTC	CASSEVGQGSYGYTF
TRBD2	TRBV6-6	NA	TRBJ2-7	TGTGCCAGCAGTCGATCTAGCGGCGGAGAGCAGTACTTC	CASSRSSGGEQYF
NA	TRBV10-3	NA	TRBJ1-1	TGTGCCATCACCCTGACAGTTATCCCGTCAGCTTTCTTT	CAITLTVIPSAFF
NA	TRBV3-1/TRBV3-2	NA	TRBJ2-1	TGTGCCAGCAGCCACGCGGGCTCCTACAATGAGCAGTTCTTC	CASSHAGSYNEQFF
NA	TRBV24-1	NA	TRBJ2-3	TGTGCCACCAGGGGAGAAGGCACAGATACGCAGTATTTT	CATRGEGTDTQYF
TRBD1	TRBV19	NA	TRBJ1-4	TGTGCCAGTAGTGGGGACAGGGGGATCAAAAAACTGTTTTTT	CASSGDRGIKKLFF
NA	TRBV11-1	NA	TRBJ2-6	TGTGCCACCCGAACAGGGGCCAACGTCCTGACTTTC	CATRTGANVLTF
NA	TRBV20-1	once	TRBJ1-2	TGCAGTGCTAGTCGGCAGGCCGATGGCTACACCTTC	CSASRQADGYTF
TRBD2	TRBV9	NA	TRBJ2-2	TGTGCCAGTGGTAGCGGGGGCCCCTGGGGCGGGGAGCTGTTTTTT	CASGSGGPWGGELFF
NA	TRBV25-1	NA	TRBJ1-3	TGTGCCAGCAGGGGAGGATCTGGAAACACCATATATTTT	CASRGGSGNTIYF
NA	TRBV6-5	once	TRBJ1-1	TGTGCCAGCAGTTCCACCCAGGGAAGGAACACTGAAGCTTTCTTT	CASSSTQGRNTEAFF
TRBD2	TRBV4-1	NA	TRBJ2-3	TGCGCCAGCAGCCAAGCCGCGGGGACTAGCGGGCCGGAGGACCCAGATACGCAGTATTTT	CASSQAAGTSGPEDPDTQYF
NA	TRBV7-9	once	TRBJ2-5	TGTGCCAGCAGCCCAGGGGCACCTCAAGAGACCCAGTACTTC	CASSPGAPQETQYF
TRBD2	TRBV14	many	TRBJ2-7	TGTGCCAGCAGCCCGGGACTAGCGGGCTACGAGCAGTACTTC	CASSPGLAGYEQYF
TRBD2	TRBV6-1	NA	TRBJ2-7	TGTGCCAGCAGTGAAGCGCCGGCGGGAGGGCACCACGAGCAGTACTTC	CASSEAPAGGHHEQYF
NA	TRBV29-1	few	TRBJ2-1	TGCAGCGCTTTACAGGGCGGGTACAATGAGCAGTTCTTC	CSALQGGYNEQFF
NA	TRBV4-1	once	TRBJ1-5	TGCGCCAGCAGCCGAGCCGTTAACCAGCCCCAGCATTTT	CASSRAVNQPQHF
TRBD1	TRBV6-2/TRBV6-3	NA	TRBJ2-1	TGTGCCAGCAGTTACGGGACAGGGGTTACCATTTCCTACAATGAGCAGTTCTTC	CASSYGTGVTISYNEQFF
NA	TRBV3-1/TRBV3-2	NA	TRBJ1-1	TGTGCCAGCAGCCATGACAGCTGGACTGAAGCTTTCTTT	CASSHDSWTEAFF
NA	TRBV11-1	once	TRBJ1-1	TGTGCCAGCAGCCTCGGACAGGAAGCTTTCTTT	CASSLGQEAFF
TRBD2	TRBV15	NA	TRBJ2-3	TGTGCCACCAGCAGCCTCCCCTTAGCGGGACCCACAGATACGCAGTATTTT	CATSSLPLAGPTDTQYF
TRBD1	TRBV5-6	NA	TRBJ1-6	TGTGCCAGCAGCCCGAGACAGGGTAGTTATAATTCACCCCTCCACTTT	CASSPRQGSYNSPLHF
NA	TRBV10-3	NA	TRBJ1-2	TGTGCCATCAGTGAGTCGCGGGACCTTAACTATGGCTACACCTTC	CAISESRDLNYGYTF
NA	TRBV29-1	few	TRBJ1-2	TGCAGCGTTGGCCTGGACATTAACTATGGCTACACCTTC	CSVGLDINYGYTF
NA	TRBV7-2	NA	TRBJ1-4	TGTGCCAGCAGCTTTAGAACCGATGAAAAACTGTTTTTT	CASSFRTDEKLFF
NA	TRBV3-1/TRBV3-2	NA	TRBJ1-2	TGTGCCAGCAGCCAAAACTTCCGTCCCGGCTACACCTTC	CASSQNFRPGYTF
TRBD2	TRBV11-2	NA	TRBJ2-3	TGTGCCAGCAGCTTAGCTCTCCTAGCGGGGGCAGATACGCAGTATTTT	CASSLALLAGADTQYF
TRBD1	TRBV19	NA	TRBJ1-2	TGTGCCAGTAGGCTACCGGGACAGGGCTATGGCTACACCTTC	CASRLPGQGYGYTF
TRBD1	TRBV15	NA	TRBJ2-7	TGTGCCACCACCCGAGCACAGGGGGCCGGCTACGAGCAGTACTTC	CATTRAQGAGYEQYF
NA	TRBV10-3	NA	TRBJ2-1	TGTGCCATCGCCGGACTGCCCAATGAGCAGTTCTTC	CAIAGLPNEQFF
TRBD1	TRBV14	NA	TRBJ2-7	TGTGCCAGCAGCCAGCAGACAGGGACCGGTCTACAGCAGTACTTC	CASSQQTGTGLQQYF
TRBD1	TRBV7-2	NA	TRBJ2-1	TGTGCCAGCAGCTTAGCGACAGGGCGCTACAATGAGCAGTTCTTC	CASSLATGRYNEQFF
NA	TRBV10-3	NA	TRBJ1-2	TGTGCCATCAGCCCTATTGAGGGGACTCGCTATGGCTACACCTTC	CAISPIEGTRYGYTF